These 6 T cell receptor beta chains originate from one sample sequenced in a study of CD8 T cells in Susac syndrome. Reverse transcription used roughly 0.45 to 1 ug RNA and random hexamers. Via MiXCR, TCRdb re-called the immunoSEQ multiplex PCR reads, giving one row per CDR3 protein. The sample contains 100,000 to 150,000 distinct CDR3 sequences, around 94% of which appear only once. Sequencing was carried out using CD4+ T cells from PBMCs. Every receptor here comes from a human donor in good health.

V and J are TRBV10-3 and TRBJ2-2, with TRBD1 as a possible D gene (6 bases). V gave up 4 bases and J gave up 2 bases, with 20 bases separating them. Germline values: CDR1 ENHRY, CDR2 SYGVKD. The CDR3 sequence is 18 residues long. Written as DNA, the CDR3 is TGTGCCATCAGTGGGGCCCGGACAGCCGGGACCAACACCGGGGAGCTGTTTTTT. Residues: CAISGARTAGTNTGELFF.

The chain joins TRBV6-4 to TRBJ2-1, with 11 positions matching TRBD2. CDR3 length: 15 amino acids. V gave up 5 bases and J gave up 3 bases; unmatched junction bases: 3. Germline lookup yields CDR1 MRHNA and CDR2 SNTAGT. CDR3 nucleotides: TGTGCCAGCAGTCTACTAGCGGGAGTCTACAATGAGCAGTTCTTC. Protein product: CASSLLAGVYNEQFF.

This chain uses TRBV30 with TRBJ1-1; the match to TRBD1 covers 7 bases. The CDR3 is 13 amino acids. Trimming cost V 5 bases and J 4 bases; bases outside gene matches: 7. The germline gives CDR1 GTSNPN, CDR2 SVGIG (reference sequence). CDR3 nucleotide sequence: TGTGCCTGGGAGAGGGCAGGGGGCACTGAAGCTTTCTTT. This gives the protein CAWERAGGTEAFF.

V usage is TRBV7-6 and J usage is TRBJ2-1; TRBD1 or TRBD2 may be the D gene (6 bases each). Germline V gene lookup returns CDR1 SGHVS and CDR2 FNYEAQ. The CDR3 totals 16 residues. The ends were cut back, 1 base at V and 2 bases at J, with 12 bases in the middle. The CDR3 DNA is TGTGCCAGCAGCTTAGAACCGGGGGCGGCCTACAATGAGCAGTTCTTC. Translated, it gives CASSLEPGAAYNEQFF.

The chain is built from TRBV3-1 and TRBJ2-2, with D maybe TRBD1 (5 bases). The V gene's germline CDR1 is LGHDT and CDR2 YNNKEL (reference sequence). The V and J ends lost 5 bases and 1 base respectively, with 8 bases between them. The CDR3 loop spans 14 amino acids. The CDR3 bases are TGTGCCAGCAGCGTAGGGGTGAACACCGGGGAGCTGTTTTTT. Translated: CASSVGVNTGELFF.

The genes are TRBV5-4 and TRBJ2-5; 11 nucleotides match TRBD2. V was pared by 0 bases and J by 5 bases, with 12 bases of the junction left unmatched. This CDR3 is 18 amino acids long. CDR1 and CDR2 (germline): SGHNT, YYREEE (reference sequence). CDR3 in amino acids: CASSLGGATSGGVETQYF. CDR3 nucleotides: TGTGCCAGCAGCTTGGGTGGGGCTACTAGCGGGGGTGTCGAGACCCAGTACTTC.